These T cell receptor beta chains were read from a single sample in a study of cytomegalovirus exposure and HLA in healthy donors. Using immunoSEQ multiplex PCR, the repertoire was profiled, and TCRdb retains in-frame clones only, with some absent. The table includes more than 140,000 clones, roughly 80% detected once. The sample taken for sequencing was PBMCs. The receptors were gathered from a man aged 25-45 years in good health and CMV-seropositive. The CDR3 runs from the conserved cysteine through the conserved F or W. The order of the fields is V gene, D gene, CDR3 protein. A D gene is named only where the DNA matches it firmly.

>TRBV25-1|.
CASSLSGRGYTF
>TRBV5-4|TRBD2
CASSLVLAEYTGELFF
>TRBV5-1|.
CASSAQSRGPYEQYF
>TRBV2|TRBD1
CASTGGGAEKLFF
>TRBV29-1|TRBD2
CSATGALNSGSRYEQFF
>TRBV7-7|.
CASSRSAFQETQYF
>TRBV14|.
CASSRRRGLFNEQFF
>TRBV29-1|TRBD2
CSVVLAEPETLDTQYF
>TRBV13|TRBD1
CASSDGQDPYEQYF
>TRBV29-1|TRBD1
CSAMDRGYEQYF
>TRBV27|.
CASSFSTGTTSPLHF
>TRBV5-1|.
CASSHPGGNEQYF
>TRBV30|.
CAWSVQRGLTEAFF
>TRBV6-6|TRBD2
CASSYQAGISYEQYF
>TRBV2|TRBD1
CASRGQGVSPLHF
>TRBV6-6|.
CASSYWTASTDTQYF
>TRBV6-5|.
CASSYEDRTTGELFF
>TRBV5-1|TRBD2
CASSTDTGLAGVGNEQFF
>TRBV29-1|TRBD1
CSVGTGAYKQYF
>TRBV28|TRBD1
CASRTGPTNTEAFF
>TRBV27|.
CASSTGWVNTEAFF
>TRBV6-1|.
CASSEAVATGELFF
>TRBV7-9|.
CAIARSYNEQFF
>TRBV25-1|TRBD2
CASSVASGKSTDTQYF
>TRBV6-5|TRBD1
CASSYSRGRWDEQYF
>TRBV18|TRBD1
CASSPTIGTGGNEQYF
>TRBV5-6|.
CASSLEAAGGYTF
>TRBV27|TRBD2
CASSLAGAAGEQYF
>TRBV4-3|TRBD1
CASSPGTGGTDTQYF
>TRBV5-1|TRBD2
CASGTSGSYNEQFF
>TRBV7-2|.
CASSLSYPPQETQYF
>TRBV7-2|TRBD2
CASTLASGGIADTQYF
>TRBV5-4|.
CASSSDTYEQYF
>TRBV20-1|.
CSAGTSHEQYF
>TRBV9|TRBD2
CASSETSSKDTQYF
>TRBV6-6|.
CASSYSQYTEAFF
>TRBV28|TRBD2
CASSPRSGRGETQYF
>TRBV27|.
CASRPHGAGGNTIYF
>TRBV5-5|TRBD2
CASKMSGQRGDHYEQYF
>TRBV2|TRBD1
CASSHTGVEQYF
>TRBV7-2|.
CASSLEGRLALQETQYF
>TRBV18|TRBD1
CASSYAGGHEQYF
>TRBV5-6|TRBD1
CASSHGTGGLDTQYF
>TRBV28|.
CASSLSRGRASNQPQHF
>TRBV7-9|TRBD2
CASSLLAGAHTGELFF
>TRBV6-5|TRBD1
CASSSPRGQRNTIYF
>TRBV7-2|.
CASSLWQNTEAFF
>TRBV7-8|.
CASSPQQGSVEQFF
>TRBV7-9|.
CASSTTRAEREEKLFF
>TRBV28|TRBD1
CASSAAGTGIIGTGELFF
>TRBV7-2|TRBD2
CASSLARAGGGYEQYF
>TRBV5-8|TRBD1
CASRRRGLGEQETQYF
>TRBV9|TRBD2
CASSVVAGGGELFF
>TRBV5-4|.
CASSLGRYSTDTQYF